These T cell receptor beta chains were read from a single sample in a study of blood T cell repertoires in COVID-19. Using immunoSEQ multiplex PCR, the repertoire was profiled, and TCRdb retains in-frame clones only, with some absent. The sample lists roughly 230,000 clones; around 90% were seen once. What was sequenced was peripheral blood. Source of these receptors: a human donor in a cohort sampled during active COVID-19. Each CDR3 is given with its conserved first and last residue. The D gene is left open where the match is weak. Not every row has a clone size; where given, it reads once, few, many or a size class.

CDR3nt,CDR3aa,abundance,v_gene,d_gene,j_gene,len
TGTGCCAGCAGCGTAGGGCGCGAGGGTGGGAATTCACCCCTCCACTTT,CASSVGREGGNSPLHF,.,TRBV9,.,TRBJ1-6,16
TGTGCCAGTACCATGCGGGGCCTAGCGGGCGGATGGGGACAAGAGACCCAGTACTTC,CASTMRGLAGGWGQETQYF,.,TRBV19,TRBD2,TRBJ2-5,19
TGTGCCAGCAGTTTAGGCGGGGATACTCCTGGAAACACCATATATTTT,CASSLGGDTPGNTIYF,.,TRBV27,.,TRBJ1-3,16
TGTGCCAGCAACCCCGGGACAGAAGCTTTCTTT,CASNPGTEAFF,few,TRBV7-9,.,TRBJ1-1,11
TGTGCCAGCAGCTTCGGACTAGCCGGGTCAGATGAGCAGTTCTTC,CASSFGLAGSDEQFF,.,TRBV11-3,TRBD2,TRBJ2-1,15
TGTGCCAGCAGCCCAGCGGGAGAAGAGGGCAATGAGCAGTTCTTC,CASSPAGEEGNEQFF,.,TRBV5-4,TRBD2,TRBJ2-1,15
TGTGCCAGCCGACAGGGCATATACGAGCAGTACTTC,CASRQGIYEQYF,.,TRBV12-3/TRBV12-4,TRBD1,TRBJ2-7,12
TGTGCCTGGGGTCCAACATCGAGAGGTGAAAAACTGTTTTTT,CAWGPTSRGEKLFF,.,TRBV30,.,TRBJ1-4,14
TGTGCCACCAGTGACCCTGACAGTAACACTGAAGCTTTCTTT,CATSDPDSNTEAFF,.,TRBV24-1,.,TRBJ1-1,14
TGCGCCAGCAGCCCTGGTTTAGCGGGAGGGGCCTACGAGCAGTACTTC,CASSPGLAGGAYEQYF,.,TRBV4-3,TRBD2,TRBJ2-7,16
TGTGCCAGCAGCCAGGGGACTGGGGCCAACGTCCTGACTTTC,CASSQGTGANVLTF,.,TRBV11-3,.,TRBJ2-6,14
TGTGCCAGTAGCTTGGACTCCTCTGGGGCCTACGAGCAGTACTTC,CASSLDSSGAYEQYF,.,TRBV19,.,TRBJ2-7,15
TGTGCCAGCAGCGCCGGGGACAGGCGATCCCAAGAGACCCAGTACTTC,CASSAGDRRSQETQYF,.,TRBV9,TRBD1,TRBJ2-5,16
TGTGCCAGCAGTCTCACCGGGACAGGGTTTGGCTACACCTTC,CASSLTGTGFGYTF,.,TRBV27,TRBD1,TRBJ1-2,14
TGTGCCAGCAGGGAGGGGGGGCGCTGGGACACTGAAGCTTTCTTT,CASREGGRWDTEAFF,.,TRBV25-1,.,TRBJ1-1,15
TGTGCCACCACCCGGACAGCTAACTATGGCTACACCTTC,CATTRTANYGYTF,.,TRBV6-5,.,TRBJ1-2,13
TGTGCCAGCAGTGAAGCGCGACAGGCACATGGCTACACCTTC,CASSEARQAHGYTF,.,TRBV6-1,.,TRBJ1-2,14
TGTGCCAGCCGACACGGTGGGTACAACACCGGGGAGCTGTTTTTT,CASRHGGYNTGELFF,.,TRBV21-1,.,TRBJ2-2,15
TGTGCCACCAGCAGAGATTGGGCAGGCCTCAACGAGCAGTACTTC,CATSRDWAGLNEQYF,.,TRBV15,.,TRBJ2-7,15
TGTGCCTGGAACGAAGGGGGTAGGACTGAAGCTTTCTTT,CAWNEGGRTEAFF,.,TRBV30,.,TRBJ1-1,13
TGCGCCAGCAGCTTGACAGGGGGTTCAGGTCAGCCCCAGCATTTT,CASSLTGGSGQPQHF,.,TRBV5-1,TRBD1,TRBJ1-5,15
TGTGCCAGCAGCTTATACCCGGGGGGGCCGAGTGAGCAGTTCTTC,CASSLYPGGPSEQFF,.,TRBV11-2,TRBD2,TRBJ2-1,15
TGTGCCAGCAGTTCTCAGGGGGTAAGCTCCTACGAGCAGTACTTC,CASSSQGVSSYEQYF,.,TRBV6-6,TRBD1,TRBJ2-7,15
TGTGCCAGCAGTTACGGGGCGGGGCGGGGGACAGATACGCAGTATTTT,CASSYGAGRGTDTQYF,.,TRBV6-5,TRBD2,TRBJ2-3,16
TGCGCCAGCAGCCAAGATCCCCTTTTATACGAGCAGTACTTC,CASSQDPLLYEQYF,once,TRBV4-3,.,TRBJ2-7,14